A selection of T cell receptor beta chains follows, all from one sample in a study of blood T cell repertoires in COVID-19. Sequenced by immunoSEQ multiplex PCR; TCRdb stores in-frame clones only, minus some. The profile shows about 73,000 clones, 70% to 75% of them singletons. Sequencing used peripheral blood. These receptors originate from a man aged 60-69 years with acute or convalescent COVID-19. Each CDR3 is given with its conserved first and last residue. Clone size, where shown, is once, few, many, or a class for clones that have expanded.

few	TRBV5-4	TRBJ2-2	CASSPLAGGLNTGELFF
few	TRBV5-1	TRBJ2-4	CASSPELGQGLAKNIQYF
-	TRBV19	TRBJ2-3	CASRASSTDTQYF
-	TRBV30	TRBJ2-5	CAWSGSSQETQYF
-	TRBV19	TRBJ1-1	CASSTTVTSSPNDVRAFF
few	TRBV7-2	TRBJ2-2	CASSFSGGAPGELFF
-	TRBV5-1	TRBJ2-1	CASSLLSGGNNEQFF
-	TRBV28	TRBJ1-5	CASSPLSRDNQPQHF
-	TRBV3-1/TRBV3-2	TRBJ2-7	CASSQDWLAYEQYF
few	TRBV27	TRBJ2-3	CASSLYEGTTDTQYF
-	TRBV6-5	TRBJ1-1	CASTALQGGTEAFF
once	TRBV5-1	TRBJ2-2	CASSLDSAVSNTGELFF
-	TRBV2	TRBJ2-5	CASRGRDSAETQYF
-	TRBV7-2	TRBJ2-7	CASSSGTSLYEQYF
-	TRBV7-8	TRBJ1-1	CASSSLRGTEAFF
-	TRBV11-2	TRBJ1-2	CASSRGEDGYTF
few	TRBV29-1	TRBJ2-1	CSVDPTSGVFYNEQFF
-	TRBV13	TRBJ1-4	CASRLTGGEEKLFF
-	TRBV5-6	TRBJ1-2	CASSLAGGVDYGYTF
-	TRBV19	TRBJ2-2	CASMVLAGFTGELFF
-	TRBV19	TRBJ2-5	CASSINVDRTGGWETQYF
-	TRBV30	TRBJ1-4	CAWSPQGSGEKLFF
few	TRBV4-1	TRBJ2-5	CASSQAPEQETQYF
-	TRBV3-1/TRBV3-2	TRBJ1-1	CASSQVDRDTEAFF
-	TRBV15	TRBJ2-5	CATSRDLALATQYF
few	TRBV12-3/TRBV12-4	TRBJ2-7	CASSLGSRPEQYF
-	TRBV6-4	TRBJ1-2	CASSDSRGSRNGYTF
-	TRBV18	TRBJ2-3	CASSPRHPAGGSDTQYF
few	TRBV2	TRBJ1-3	CASTSTPSGNTIYF
once	TRBV28	TRBJ2-3	CASSLGLSSRTDTQYF
-	TRBV6-1	TRBJ2-1	CASSEAGTSVNNEQFF
-	TRBV2	TRBJ2-4	CASSEDRGGIQYF
-	TRBV7-2	TRBJ2-5	CASSFRSGGAALETQYF
-	TRBV11-2	TRBJ2-6	CASSPPRGSITGANVLTF
-	TRBV7-9	TRBJ2-3	CASSVPRQASTDTQYF
-	TRBV10-3	TRBJ1-4	CAISEWTGQEKLFF
-	TRBV9	TRBJ2-7	CASSVEGQSSYEQYF
few	TRBV5-1	TRBJ2-1	CASSPSLDNEQFF
-	TRBV6-2/TRBV6-3	TRBJ2-1	CASSRSSYNEQFF
-	TRBV6-5	TRBJ1-1	CASGSRRVQAFF
few	TRBV5-1	TRBJ2-1	CASSLDLNEQFF
-	TRBV11-3	TRBJ2-1	CASSLGAGYNEQFF
few	TRBV5-1	TRBJ1-3	CASSHDRDSGNTIYF
once	TRBV7-8	TRBJ2-7	CASSLRQAGLAGGTEQYF
few	TRBV13	TRBJ2-2	CASSGQGGNTGELFF
-	TRBV5-4	TRBJ2-1	CASSLARGLDNEQFF
-	TRBV2	TRBJ2-2	CASGVAGNTGELFF
-	TRBV28	TRBJ2-7	CASSTHRTGVSYEQYF
-	TRBV7-2	TRBJ1-3	CASSLVISGVGSGNTIYF
-	TRBV4-1	TRBJ1-2	CASSQLEGSGYTF
-	TRBV6-2/TRBV6-3	TRBJ1-5	CASSYGDRENQPQHF